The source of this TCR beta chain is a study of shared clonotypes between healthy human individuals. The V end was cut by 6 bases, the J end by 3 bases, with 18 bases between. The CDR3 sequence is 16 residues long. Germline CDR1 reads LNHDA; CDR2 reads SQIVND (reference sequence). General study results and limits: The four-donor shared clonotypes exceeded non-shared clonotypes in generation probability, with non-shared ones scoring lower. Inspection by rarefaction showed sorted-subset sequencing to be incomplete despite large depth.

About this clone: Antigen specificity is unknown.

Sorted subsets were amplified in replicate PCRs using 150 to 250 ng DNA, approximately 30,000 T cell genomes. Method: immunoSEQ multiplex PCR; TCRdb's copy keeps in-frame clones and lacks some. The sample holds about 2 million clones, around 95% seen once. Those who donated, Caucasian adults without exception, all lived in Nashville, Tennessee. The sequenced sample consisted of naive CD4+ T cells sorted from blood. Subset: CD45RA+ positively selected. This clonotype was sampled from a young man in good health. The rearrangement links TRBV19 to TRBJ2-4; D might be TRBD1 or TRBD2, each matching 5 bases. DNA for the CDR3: TGTGCCAGTAGAGGGAGCAGGGCAGTCGGCAAAAACATTCAGTACTTC. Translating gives CASRGSRAVGKNIQYF. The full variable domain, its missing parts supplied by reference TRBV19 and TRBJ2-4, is DGGITQSPKYLFRKEGQNVTLSCEQNLNHDAMYWYRQDPGQGLRLIYYSQIVNDFQKGDIAEGYSVSREKKESFPLTVTSAQKNPTAFYLCASRGSRAVGKNIQYFGAGTRLSVL.